This T cell receptor (beta chain) was sequenced for a study of T cell clonality in common variable immunodeficiency. Study conclusions and caveats: Reportedly, TCR beta sequences from common variable immunodeficiency showed fewer deletions and N-nucleotide insertions.

This clone was observed at least ten times. As yet, its antigen is unknown. CVID and control samples used equivalent genomic DNA input. TCRdb's copy holds only in-frame clones and misses some; the assay was immunoSEQ multiplex PCR. This set yields some 45,000 clones and no singletons; the top ten hold about 1.9%. The TCR was taken from a person aged 18 to 70 in good health. The material sequenced was peripheral blood mononuclear cells.

CDR3 sequence: CASSWQGAGGETQYF. Incomplete CDR3 DNA: TGTGCCAGCAGCTGGCAGGGGGCTGGCGGGGAGACC. V is TRBV7-2 and J is TRBJ2-5; TRBD1 agrees at 8 bases. Coverage ceases 3 residues before the CDR3 finishes, and the germline J gene fills in the end. Germline V gene data show CDR1 as SGHTA and CDR2 as FQGNSA. V dropped 4 bases and J dropped 5; count of bases not matched to a gene: 9. This CDR3 is built from 15 residues.